A selection of T cell receptor beta chains follows, all from one sample in a study of T cell repertoires in cytomegalovirus infection. Each CDR3 protein is one row after TCRdb ran MiXCR on the reads. The table lists roughly 990,000 distinct CDR3 sequences, about a third of them singletons. Their specific antigens are unknown. The sample was cultured CD8+ T cells from PBMCs, taken from culture after CMV antigen stimulation. The receptor source for this set is a human donor in good health (CMV status not recorded). Some clones in this sample may be carry-over from other donors' samples. The CDR3 runs from the conserved cysteine through the conserved F or W. Each record gives: D gene, clone size, V gene, J gene, CDR3 DNA, CDR3 protein. The D gene is left open where the match is weak. Expanded clones are given a class, and other clones once, few, many or no size at all.

D: -
size: -
V: TRBV27
J: TRBJ1-1
DNA: TGTGCCAGCCAAAAATGGGGGGGCATGAACACTGAAGCTTTCTTT
CDR3: CASQKWGGMNTEAFF

D: -
size: -
V: TRBV7-3
J: TRBJ2-3
DNA: TGTGCCAGCAGCTTAAAGGGGGGGGTGCCTTCCACAGATACGCAGTATTTT
CDR3: CASSLKGGVPSTDTQYF

D: -
size: -
V: TRBV12-5
J: TRBJ1-1
DNA: TGTGCTAGTGGAACTGTGAACACTGAAGCTTTCTTT
CDR3: CASGTVNTEAFF

D: -
size: few
V: TRBV9
J: TRBJ1-6
DNA: TGTGCCAGCAGCGTAGGAGGGGGAGTTCAGTCACCCCTCCACTTT
CDR3: CASSVGGGVQSPLHF

D: TRBD2
size: few
V: TRBV7-9
J: TRBJ2-3
DNA: TGTGCCAGCAGCTTAGCGTTAGCGGGGAGTTACACAGATACGCAGTATTTT
CDR3: CASSLALAGSYTDTQYF

D: -
size: many
V: TRBV6-1
J: TRBJ2-7
DNA: TGTGCCAGCAGTGAAGGAGGGACGGGCTACGAGCAGTACTTC
CDR3: CASSEGGTGYEQYF

D: -
size: many
V: TRBV7-2
J: TRBJ1-5
DNA: TGTGCCAGCAGCCTAATAAATCAGCCCCAGCATTTT
CDR3: CASSLINQPQHF

D: -
size: many
V: TRBV7-8
J: TRBJ1-4
DNA: TGTGCCAGCAGCGCGAGGGAAGGGCTCATCTTCTCGGGGAATGAAAAACTGTTTTTT
CDR3: CASSAREGLIFSGNEKLFF

D: TRBD2
size: many
V: TRBV6-2/TRBV6-3
J: TRBJ2-1
DNA: TGTGCCAGCAGTCCGGGACTAGGAAATGAGCAGTTCTTC
CDR3: CASSPGLGNEQFF

D: -
size: -
V: TRBV6-5
J: TRBJ2-2
DNA: TGTGCCAGCAGTTACGGGGTAACCACCGGGGAGCTGTTTTTT
CDR3: CASSYGVTTGELFF

D: -
size: -
V: TRBV5-6
J: TRBJ1-1
DNA: TGTGCCAGCAGCTTGAATAGGGGCCTAAGACCCACTGAAGCTTTCTTT
CDR3: CASSLNRGLRPTEAFF

D: -
size: -
V: TRBV6-8
J: TRBJ1-6
DNA: TGTGCCAGCAGTTACTATGGGCCGGGAGGGACGGAAAACTCCTATAATTCACCCCTCCACTTT
CDR3: CASSYYGPGGTENSYNSPLHF

D: TRBD1
size: once
V: TRBV7-9
J: TRBJ1-2
DNA: TGTGCCAGCAGCCCATATACAGGGGACTTATCGGGCTACACCTTC
CDR3: CASSPYTGDLSGYTF

D: -
size: many
V: TRBV7-8
J: TRBJ1-1
DNA: TGTGCCAGCAGCCTGCGAGCCAAGCACACTGAAGCTTTCTTT
CDR3: CASSLRAKHTEAFF

D: -
size: -
V: TRBV6-5
J: TRBJ2-2
DNA: TGTGCCAGCAAAACCAGGGGTCCCACCGGGGAGCTGTTTTTT
CDR3: CASKTRGPTGELFF

D: -
size: -
V: TRBV5-1
J: TRBJ1-4
DNA: TGCGCCAGCAGCTTGGTGGGGAGCTCTAATGAAAAACTGTTTTTT
CDR3: CASSLVGSSNEKLFF

D: -
size: -
V: TRBV4-1
J: TRBJ2-2
DNA: TGCGCCAGCAGCCTGACCCTGCCGGGACTCCATACGAACACCGGGGAGCTGTTTTTT
CDR3: CASSLTLPGLHTNTGELFF

D: TRBD2
size: few
V: TRBV6-6
J: TRBJ2-5
DNA: TGTGCCAGCAGTTTCCTAGCGGGGGGGGGCCAAGAGACCCAGTACTTC
CDR3: CASSFLAGGGQETQYF

D: TRBD1
size: -
V: TRBV28
J: TRBJ2-3
DNA: TGTGCCAGCAGTCCTGGACAGGGGCCGGGCACAGATACGCAGTATTTT
CDR3: CASSPGQGPGTDTQYF

D: -
size: many
V: TRBV6-1
J: TRBJ2-1
DNA: TGTGCCAGCAGTGAAAGAGGGTTATATAACAATGAGCAGTTCTTC
CDR3: CASSERGLYNNEQFF

D: -
size: many
V: TRBV7-2
J: TRBJ1-2
DNA: TGTGCCAGCAGCTTAGGTGGGGTTTGCACCTTC
CDR3: CASSLGGVCTF

D: TRBD1
size: many
V: TRBV7-3
J: TRBJ1-1
DNA: TGTGCCAGCAGCCCTACAGGGGTACAGGCTGAAGCTTTCTTT
CDR3: CASSPTGVQAEAFF

D: -
size: -
V: TRBV10-3
J: TRBJ1-5
DNA: TGTGCCATCAGTGAAGGTAGCAATCAGCCCCAGCATTTT
CDR3: CAISEGSNQPQHF

D: -
size: -
V: TRBV5-8
J: TRBJ1-2
DNA: TGTGCCAGCAGCTCCTGGGAGGGGTATGGCTACACCTTC
CDR3: CASSSWEGYGYTF

D: -
size: -
V: TRBV15
J: TRBJ2-1
DNA: TGTGCCACCAGCAGAGAGAGAGACGGAACCTACAATGAGCAGTTCTTC
CDR3: CATSRERDGTYNEQFF

D: TRBD2
size: few
V: TRBV7-9
J: TRBJ2-7
DNA: TGTGCCAGCAGCGCCGGGGGGGGAGCCGAGCAGTACTTC
CDR3: CASSAGGGAEQYF

D: -
size: many
V: TRBV7-6
J: TRBJ1-1
DNA: TGTGCCAGCAGCTTGGGCAGCCCCGTACCTAAGACTGAAGCTTTCTTT
CDR3: CASSLGSPVPKTEAFF

D: -
size: few
V: TRBV19
J: TRBJ1-1
DNA: TGTGCCAGTAGCGGACAGTACACTGAAGCTTTCTTT
CDR3: CASSGQYTEAFF

D: TRBD2
size: -
V: TRBV7-8
J: TRBJ2-1
DNA: TGTGCCAGCAGCTTAGCGCAGGCTAGCGGGGGAGACAATGAGCAGTTCTTC
CDR3: CASSLAQASGGDNEQFF